The 21 T cell receptor beta chains below were found in one sample sequenced in a study of shared T cell receptors in the human thymus. The protocol was immunoSEQ multiplex PCR, while the TCRdb copy is restricted to in-frame clones and leaves out a portion. In the table there are about 660,000 clones, approximately 87% of which are singletons. These data were also reused for a study on human thymus T cells.

The source material was thymocytes. These receptors were taken from a boy under two years old with a congenital heart defect.

The chain has TRBV28 and TRBJ1-1; 7 bases fit TRBD1. Germline-derived CDR1 and CDR2 are MDHEN and SYDVKM. The V segment lost 3 bases and the J segment 8 bases; nucleotides outside the gene matches: 9. This CDR3 has 14 residues. The CDR3 region has the DNA TGTGCCAGCAGTTTCCAGGGACAGCTAATCGAAGCTTTCTTT. This gives the protein CASSFQGQLIEAFF.

In this sample, this clone turned up a few times. V and J are TRBV7-9 and TRBJ1-1; a weak D match, TRBD1 (5 bases). The CDR3 spans 15 residues. In germline, CDR1 is SEHNR, CDR2 FQNEAQ (reference sequence). The V end was cut by 1 base, the J end by 5 bases, with 14 bases between. The CDR3 region has the DNA TGTGCCAGCAGCTTAGGGCCCAGGGCCGGAACTGAAGCTTTCTTT. Its protein is CASSLGPRAGTEAFF.

V usage is TRBV14 and J usage is TRBJ2-3, with D possibly matching TRBD1 (6 bases). There are 14 residues in the CDR3. Per germline, CDR1 SGHDN and CDR2 FVKESK. Trimming cost V 0 bases and J 12 bases, with 16 bases left between them. The CDR3 region has the DNA TGTGCCAGCAGCCAAGACTCTCGGACAGAAACTCAGTATTTT. This encodes CASSQDSRTETQYF.

This sequence joins TRBV27 and TRBJ2-1; D remains ambiguous. Trimming left V 5 bases short and J 6 bases short, with 11 bases between. The germline gives CDR1 MNHEY, CDR2 SMNVEV (reference sequence). This CDR3 has 13 residues. CDR3 sequence reads: CASSISSRNEQFF. As DNA, the CDR3 is TGTGCCAGCAGTATTTCGTCCCGCAATGAGCAGTTCTTC.

V gene TRBV6-1 combines with J gene TRBJ1-2; no clear D gene. V was shortened by 4 bases and J by 8 bases, with 17 bases between the two germline ends. The CDR3 is 14 amino acids. Germline V gene sequence: CDR1 MNHNS, CDR2 SASEGT. CDR3 in DNA: TGTGCCAGCAGTGTCCGGGATCCTTACTGGGGCTACACCTTC. It is translated as CASSVRDPYWGYTF.

V usage is TRBV4-3 and J usage is TRBJ2-1; no clear D gene. There are 15 residues in the CDR3. The germline CDR1 and CDR2 sequences are LGHNA and YSLEER. V was clipped by 0 bases and J by 7 bases, with 13 bases between them. The CDR3 nucleotides are TGCGCCAGCAGCCAAGACAATCGGTTCTGTAATGAGCAGTTCTTC. Protein product: CASSQDNRFCNEQFF.

The chain is built from TRBV7-9 and TRBJ1-5, with 8 positions matching TRBD1. The germline V gene encodes CDR1 SEHNR and CDR2 FQNEAQ (reference sequence). This CDR3 has 16 residues. The V gene end was trimmed by 5 bases and the J gene end by 5 bases; junction bases not matched to a gene: 11. The CDR3 region is CASSPGTGRSDQPQHF. CDR3 nucleotides: TGTGCCAGCAGCCCTGGGACAGGTCGGTCTGATCAGCCCCAGCATTTT.

The rearrangement joins TRBV4-3 to TRBJ2-1; the match to TRBD2 covers 13 bases. The CDR3 is 20 amino acids. V dropped 0 bases and J dropped 1; count of bases not matched to a gene: 9. Germline V gene sequence: CDR1 LGHNA, CDR2 YSLEER. As DNA, the CDR3 is TGCGCCAGCAGCCAAGATCGAACTAGCGGGAGGGCCAGGTCCTACAATGAGCAGTTCTTC. It codes for CASSQDRTSGRARSYNEQFF.

V usage is TRBV4-3 and J usage is TRBJ2-1; D is ambiguous. Between the trimmed V and J ends, which lost 1 base and 3 bases, there was a span of 7 bases. The CDR3 extends over 14 amino acids. Germline V gene data show CDR1 as LGHNA and CDR2 as YSLEER. CDR3 protein: CASSQGVHYNEQFF. Written as DNA, the CDR3 is TGCGCCAGCAGCCAAGGCGTCCACTACAATGAGCAGTTCTTC.

The chain couples TRBV2 to TRBJ1-6; no clear D. The CDR3 is made up of 16 amino acids. In germline, CDR1 is SNHLY, CDR2 FYNNEI. V was cut by 8 bases and J by 0 bases, with 14 bases left in between. CDR3 loop: CASRRNKPSYNSPLHF. The CDR3 nucleotides read TGTGCCAGCCGCCGAAATAAGCCCTCCTATAATTCACCCCTCCACTTT.

CDR3 in DNA: TGTGCCAGCAGTTCTTCCCCTCCTACGTCAGGGGATTCCTATGGCTACACCTTC. Residues: CASSSSPPTSGDSYGYTF. The chain joins TRBV25-1 to TRBJ1-2, with D tentatively TRBD1 (6 bases). Germline CDR1 and CDR2: MGHDK and SYGVNS. Trimming stripped 5 bases from V and 4 bases from J, with 26 bases between. This CDR3 is 18 amino acids long.

The chain is built from TRBV9 and TRBJ1-2; 8 bases agree with TRBD1. Germline V lookup: CDR1 SGDLS, CDR2 YYNGEE. V dropped 4 bases and J dropped 4; count of bases not matched to a gene: 12. The CDR3 consists of 16 residues. CDR3 residues: CASSRDAGGLSYGYTF. CDR3 sequence (DNA): TGTGCCAGCAGCAGGGACGCAGGGGGCTTGAGCTATGGCTACACCTTC.

V gene TRBV4-3 combines with J gene TRBJ2-5, with 10 positions matching TRBD2. The V segment lost 8 bases and the J segment 1 base; nucleotides outside the gene matches: 13. CDR1 is LGHNA, CDR2 YSLEER, per germline. The CDR3 loop spans 17 amino acids. CDR3 amino acids: CASSLGLANPTQETQYF. For the CDR3, the DNA is TGCGCCAGCTCTCTGGGACTAGCGAACCCCACCCAAGAGACCCAGTACTTC.

The chain employs TRBV7-2 and TRBJ2-7; 11 bases align to TRBD2. Germline lookup yields CDR1 SGHTA and CDR2 FQGNSA. This CDR3 region has 15 residues. V trimming: 4 bases; J trimming: 7 bases; junction bases outside the gene matches: 9. CDR3 sequence reads: CASSSTSGERGEQYF. DNA for the CDR3: TGTGCCAGCAGCTCGACTAGCGGGGAGAGAGGAGAGCAGTACTTC.

V usage is TRBV30 and J usage is TRBJ2-2; 8 bases match TRBD2. With 3 bases clipped from V and 0 bases from J, the junction kept 9 bases outside the gene matches. CDR3 length: 17 residues. The germline gives CDR1 GTSNPN, CDR2 SVGIG (reference sequence). In DNA form, the CDR3 reads TGTGCCTGGAGCGCAAGACTAGCGTTTGCGAACACCGGGGAGCTGTTTTTT. This encodes CAWSARLAFANTGELFF.

The chain is built from TRBV7-8 and TRBJ2-5; the D gene is possibly TRBD2 (6 bases). The CDR3 is made up of 15 amino acids. Between the trimmed V and J ends, which lost 6 bases and 5 bases, there was a span of 19 bases. The germline CDR1 and CDR2 sequences are SGHVS and FQNEAQ. The CDR3 DNA is TGTGCCAGCAGGAGGGGCCTAGCGAGGTCGGAGACCCAGTACTTC. Protein sequence: CASRRGLARSETQYF. The full variable domain, in which reference TRBV7-8 and TRBJ2-5 provide the parts outside the CDR3, is GAGVSQSPRYKVAKRGQDVALRCDPISGHVSLFWYQQALGQGPEFLTYFQNEAQLDKSGLPSDRFFAERPEGSVSTLKIQRTQQEDSAVYLCASRRGLARSETQYFGPGTRLLVL.

A remark on this clone: One end of the junction fails to match germline, which may point to a read error. This chain links TRBV5-8 with TRBJ2-5; D gene unclear. The CDR3 length is 9 residues. Germline V gene data show CDR1 as SGHTS and CDR2 as YDEGEE. The CDR3 coding sequence is TGTGCCAGCATTCTGCACTTAGACTTC. Translation gives CASILHLDF. Combining the CDR3 with reference TRBV5-8 and TRBJ2-5 gives the whole variable domain EAGVTQSPTHLIKTRGQQATLRCSPISGHTSVYWYQQALGLGLQFLLWYDEGEERNRGNFPPRFSGRQFPNYSSELNVNALELEDSALYLCASILHLDFGPGTRLLVL.

This chain uses TRBV5-5 with TRBJ2-2; weak D call: TRBD2 (7 bases). The CDR3 covers 15 residues. CDR1 and CDR2 (germline): SGHKS, YYEKEE (reference sequence). V was shortened by 1 base and J by 6 bases, with 13 bases between the two germline ends. The CDR3 coding sequence is TGTGCCAGCAGCTTGTCTGGGAGGGGGGCCGGGGAGCTGTTTTTT. Translation: CASSLSGRGAGELFF.

As to this clone: The junction differs from germline at one of its ends, possibly a read error. This CDR3 is also generated by other DNA sequences in the sample. The CDR3: CATSRDTGTSGIYEQYF. The CDR3 region has the DNA TGTGCCACCAGCAGAGATACCGGGACTAGCGGGATCTACGAACAGTACTTC. The rearrangement uses TRBV15 and TRBJ2-7; 13 nucleotides match TRBD2. Germline V gene sequence: CDR1 LNHNV, CDR2 YYDKDF (reference sequence). CDR3 length: 17 amino acids.

Concerning this clone itself: Within the sample, other DNA sequences also encode this same CDR3. The chain uses TRBV30 and TRBJ1-2; 8 bases match TRBD1. The CDR3 is 14 amino acids. Germline CDR1 reads GTSNPN; CDR2 reads SVGIG (reference sequence). V dropped 5 bases and J dropped 8; count of bases not matched to a gene: 13. In DNA, the CDR3 is TGTGCCTGGGACCTCGGACAGGGCTTTCGGGGCTACACCTTC. Its protein product is CAWDLGQGFRGYTF.

The V and J genes are TRBV5-6 and TRBJ2-7; no reliable D call. The CDR3 consists of 13 residues. Germline-derived CDR1 and CDR2 are SGHDT and YYEEEE. V lost 3 bases, J lost 0 bases, and 7 bases lay in between. CDR3 DNA: TGTGCCAGCAGCTGGTGGAGCTCCTACGAGCAGTACTTC. Protein product: CASSWWSSYEQYF.